The 13 T cell receptor beta chains below all came from one sample that was sequenced in a study of T-cell memory formation after mild COVID-19. MiXCR was run by TCRdb on the 5' RACE reads, yielding one entry per CDR3 protein. The table lists 400,000 to 500,000 distinct CDR3 sequences, about 20% of them singletons. The sample was PBMCs or a T cell subset sorted from them (not recorded which). The source of these receptors is an adult woman who had mild COVID-19 (a few samples of this study predate the infection). Cell type and time point are not known.

The V gene is TRBV20-1, the J gene TRBJ2-7; tentative D call: TRBD2 (5 bases). This CDR3 has 13 residues. Trimming pared 3 bases from V and 4 bases from J, leaving 13 bases between. Germline V gives CDR1 DFQATT, CDR2 SNEGSKA (reference sequence). CDR3: CSARASREYEQYF. In DNA, the CDR3 is TGCAGTGCTAGGGCTAGCCGCGAATACGAGCAGTACTTC.

This clonotype was found a few times. The genes are TRBV9 and TRBJ2-7; D is perhaps TRBD1 or TRBD2 (5 bases each). This CDR3 is 12 amino acids long. Germline V gene lookup returns CDR1 SGDLS and CDR2 YYNGEE. The V gene lost 4 bases and the J gene lost 7 bases, with 12 bases spanning the gap. The DNA for the CDR3 is TGTGCCAGCAGCAGAGGGGAGCAGGAGCAGTACTTC. Translation gives CASSRGEQEQYF.

The chain has TRBV23-1 and TRBJ2-6; D ambiguous. TRBV23-1 is flagged as an ORF with uncertain function. This CDR3 is built from 17 residues. Trimming pared 6 bases from V and 0 bases from J, leaving 15 bases between. CDR3 loop: CASSPLWASSGANVLTF. The CDR3, as DNA: TGCGCCAGCAGCCCTCTATGGGCCTCCTCTGGGGCCAACGTCCTGACTTTC.

The chain recombines TRBV24-1 with TRBJ2-2; TRBD1 agrees at 7 bases. This CDR3 region has 16 residues. V lost 1 base, J lost 4 bases, and 5 bases stayed unmatched. Germline CDR1 KGHDR, CDR2 SFDVKD. CDR3 residues: CATSDFRGPGTGELFF. The CDR3 DNA sequence: TGTGCCACCAGTGATTTTAGGGGGCCCGGCACCGGGGAGCTGTTTTTT.

This clonotype was seen more than once but under ten times. This sequence joins TRBV6-5 and TRBJ2-7; D ambiguous. The CDR3 is 13 residues long. Deletions cut 7 bases from V and 2 bases from J, with 12 bases between. Germline lookup yields CDR1 MNHEY and CDR2 SVGAGI. CDR3 in amino acids: CASIGDKTYEQYF. CDR3 sequence (DNA): TGTGCCAGCATAGGCGACAAAACCTACGAGCAGTACTTC.

The chain recombines TRBV7-3 with TRBJ2-2; 8 positions match TRBD2. Looked up from germline, CDR1 is SGHTA and CDR2 is FQGTGA. V lost 2 bases to trimming and J lost 5 bases; unmatched junction nucleotides: 7. The CDR3 extends over 16 amino acids. CDR3 amino acids: CASSLALAGGTGELFF. CDR3 DNA sequence: TGTGCCAGCAGCTTAGCGCTTGCGGGAGGTACCGGGGAGCTGTTTTTT.

This rearrangement joins TRBV25-1 to TRBJ1-2; 9 bases map to TRBD1. CDR1 MGHDK and CDR2 SYGVNS come from the germline V gene. This CDR3 has 13 amino acids. The trim removed 10 bases at V and 7 bases at J, leaving 10 bases unmatched. CDR3 bases: TGTGCCACCCGGGAGGACAGGGGAGGTGGCTACACCTTC. This gives the protein CATREDRGGGYTF.

Only a few counts were recorded for this clonotype. The rearrangement joins TRBV27 to TRBJ2-1; D is perhaps TRBD1 (7 bases). V was clipped by 4 bases and J by 9 bases, with 10 bases between them. The CDR3 is 12 amino acids. Germline loops: CDR1 MNHEY, CDR2 SMNVEV (reference sequence). The CDR3 sequence is CASSSRGVEQFF. The DNA for the CDR3 is TGTGCCAGCAGTTCCAGGGGGGTTGAGCAGTTCTTC.

The V call is TRBV24-1, the J call TRBJ1-5, with unresolved D. Deletions cut 8 bases from V and 0 bases from J, with 7 bases between. Germline V gene sequence: CDR1 KGHDR, CDR2 SFDVKD. The CDR3 covers 13 residues. DNA for the CDR3: TGTGCCACCAAAGGTAATAGCAATCAGCCCCAGCATTTT. Amino acid sequence: CATKGNSNQPQHF.

This clonotype was observed a few times. Mismatch with germline at one junction end may stem from a read error. The chain has TRBV5-1 and TRBJ1-1; D remains unclear. This CDR3 spans 12 amino acids. Per the germline V gene, CDR1 is SGHRS and CDR2 is YFSETQ. Here the CDR3 DNA reads TGCGCCAGCAGCTTCGACGGTCCTGAGGCTTTCTTT. It yields the protein CASSFDGPEAFF.

This chain uses TRBV24-1 with TRBJ2-5, with 7 bases that match TRBD1. Trimming took 4 bases from V and 1 from J; bases not matched to a gene: 5. This CDR3 comprises 15 residues. Germline-derived CDR1 and CDR2 are KGHDR and SFDVKD. For the CDR3, the DNA is TGTGCCACCAGTGACGGCAGGGGGTCCCAAGAGACCCAGTACTTC. It yields the protein CATSDGRGSQETQYF.

The chain recombines TRBV18 with TRBJ1-1; the D is unclear. Deletions cut 1 base from V and 0 bases from J, with 9 bases between. The germline gives CDR1 KGHSH, CDR2 LQKENI. The CDR3 length is 15 residues. Here the CDR3 DNA reads TGTGCCAGCTCACCACTGCACCGGGTGAACACTGAAGCTTTCTTT. This encodes CASSPLHRVNTEAFF.

This clonotype has more than one count but fewer than ten. Here the CDR3 reads CASTTGTAGNTIYF. The CDR3 nucleotides read TGTGCCAGCACTACCGGGACAGCCGGAAACACCATATATTTT. The rearrangement links TRBV12-3 or TRBV12-4 to TRBJ1-3; 7 nucleotides align to TRBD1. The length of the CDR3 is 14 residues. V was pared by 7 bases and J by 4 bases, with 7 bases of the junction left unmatched.